A selection of T cell receptor beta chains follows, all from one sample in a study of beta chain features in type 1 diabetes. Sequencing was performed with immunoSEQ multiplex PCR; in TCRdb, only in-frame clones are kept and a portion is missing. The repertoire holds 150,000 to 190,000 clones, with 8.5% to 14% as singletons. Sequencing input: central memory CD4+ T cells from blood. The receptor set was obtained from a man between 18 and 29 years old in good health. Each CDR3 is given with its conserved first and last residue. D genes are given only for firm matches. Rows give clone size only sometimes, using once, few, many, or a class for an expanded clone.

>few|TRBV7-3|TRBJ2-7|NA
TGTGCCGATCTGCGAGTTTGGAGGGGCCAAGACTACGAGCAGTACTTC
CADLRVWRGQDYEQYF
>NA|TRBV7-3|TRBJ2-2|TRBD2
TGTGCCAGCAGCACTAGTGCCCCGGCCGGGACTAGCGCCGGGGAGCTGTTTTTT
CASSTSAPAGTSAGELFF
>NA|TRBV7-2|TRBJ2-7|NA
TGTGCCAGCAGCTTAGTCAAGGGCACCTCCTACGAGCAGTACTTC
CASSLVKGTSYEQYF
>NA|TRBV5-4|TRBJ2-1|TRBD2
TGTGCCAGCAGTGAGGGACTAGCAAAGAATGAGCAGTTCTTC
CASSEGLAKNEQFF
>many|TRBV7-2|TRBJ2-5|NA
TGTGCCAGCAGCTTACCCCAAGAGACCCAGTACTTC
CASSLPQETQYF
>few|TRBV29-1|TRBJ2-7|NA
TGCAGCGTAAGACCCCTATCTGACGAGCAGTACTTC
CSVRPLSDEQYF
>few|TRBV10-3|TRBJ2-1|NA
TGTGCCACCGAATTCCCTAAGTCGGGTGAGCAGTTCTTC
CATEFPKSGEQFF
>few|TRBV9|TRBJ2-5|TRBD2
TGTGCCAGCAGCGTAGGTTCTAGCGGGAGAAGAGAGACCCAGTACTTC
CASSVGSSGRRETQYF
>few|TRBV7-8|TRBJ2-5|TRBD2
TGTGCCAGCAGCTCGGGGGGGCCTGGAGAGACCCAGTACTTC
CASSSGGPGETQYF
>NA|TRBV6-5|TRBJ2-3|TRBD2
TGTGCCAGCACGGGACTAGCGGGACTCACAGATACGCAGTATTTT
CASTGLAGLTDTQYF
>few|TRBV28|TRBJ2-7|NA
TGTGCCAGCAGTTTCTCCGGACGGGACGAGCAGTACTTC
CASSFSGRDEQYF
>NA|TRBV7-8|TRBJ2-5|TRBD1
TGTGCCAGCAGCTTGAGAGATAGTAACAGGGGGCAGGAGACCCAGTACTTC
CASSLRDSNRGQETQYF
>many|TRBV7-2|TRBJ2-3|NA
TGTGCCAGCAGCTTATGGGGGGCTCGAGACACAGATACGCAGTATTTT
CASSLWGARDTDTQYF
>few|TRBV7-9|TRBJ2-2|NA
TGTGCCATGGGCAAGGGCAGGAACACCGGGGAGCTGTTTTTT
CAMGKGRNTGELFF
>NA|TRBV29-1|TRBJ2-1|TRBD1
TGCAGCGTGCCGGGACAGGGGGCAGGTGAGCAGTTCTTC
CSVPGQGAGEQFF
>few|TRBV14|TRBJ2-7|TRBD1
TGTGCCAGCAGCCTTGCTAACAGGGGGAACGAGCAGTACTTC
CASSLANRGNEQYF
>few|TRBV9|TRBJ2-2|NA
TGTGCCAGCAGAAAAGAGAGCAGAAACACCGGGGAGCTGTTTTTT
CASRKESRNTGELFF